A single sample is the source of the 2 T cell receptor beta chains below, sequenced in a study of blood T cell repertoires in COVID-19. This table comes from immunoSEQ multiplex PCR, and its TCRdb copy is limited to in-frame clones, with some not included. The sample has about 300,000 clones, 85% to 90% seen once. Source material: PBMCs or T cells enriched from blood (not recorded which). The receptors come from a man aged 25-40 years who had recovered from COVID-19.

The chain employs TRBV6-5 and TRBJ1-1; no clear D. The V end was cut by 5 bases, the J end by 0 bases, with 7 bases between. CDR1 and CDR2 from the germline V gene are MNHEY and SVGAGI. The CDR3 has 13 residues. The CDR3 DNA reads TGTGCCAGCAGTACCGAGGTGAACACTGAAGCTTTCTTT. Translated: CASSTEVNTEAFF.

The chain couples TRBV5-6 to TRBJ1-2; D gene ambiguous. CDR1 SGHDT and CDR2 YYEEEE come from the germline V gene. The V end lost 6 bases, the J end lost 2 bases, and 17 bases lay between the germline ends. This CDR3 contains 15 residues. The CDR3 nucleotides are TGTGCCAGCACCTGGTGGGCGAGTCCGAACTATGGCTACACCTTC. This encodes CASTWWASPNYGYTF.